The 2 T cell receptor beta chains below come from one sample, sequenced in a study of molecular identifiers for immune sequencing clone quantification. TCRdb processed the PCR reads anew with MiXCR; each CDR3 protein has one entry. The data contain about 630,000 distinct CDR3 sequences, about 25% of them seen just once; the ten biggest clones take up about 0.84%. The sequenced sample was naive CD8+ T cells from blood, with Jurkat cell RNA spiked in. The subset is: FACS-sorted CD8+CD4-CCR7+CD45RA+ naive T cells. The receptors were gathered from a human donor in good health. Some libraries in this study had Jurkat cell RNA spiked in.

On this clonotype itself: One end of the junction fails to match germline, which may point to a read error. V is TRBV12-3 or TRBV12-4 and J is TRBJ1-1; D gene uncertain. This CDR3 spans 13 amino acids. CDR3 coding DNA: TGTGCCAGCAGCCCTACAGAAAACACTGAAGCTTCCTTT. Protein sequence: CASSPTENTEASF.

The J gene is TRBJ2-7, the V gene TRBV19; D gene ambiguous. This CDR3 has 14 residues. V lost 3 bases, J lost 0 bases, and 9 bases lay in between. CDR1 and CDR2 from the germline V gene are LNHDA and SQIVND (reference sequence). The CDR3: CASSIGSTSYEQYF. The CDR3 DNA follows: TGTGCCAGTAGTATCGGGTCAACCTCCTACGAGCAGTACTTC.